The 27 T cell receptor beta chains listed next were all sequenced from one sample in a study of cytomegalovirus exposure and HLA in healthy donors. 13 Jbeta primers and 60 Vbeta primers were used for the PCR. Only in-frame clones appear in the TCRdb table, and some are missing; sequencing was by immunoSEQ multiplex PCR. The top ten hold roughly 0.9% of the sample, which has around 100,000 clones, around 75% seen once. Sequencing was performed on PBMCs. These receptors all stem from a woman aged 30 to 39 in good health and CMV-seronegative.

The CDR3 protein is CAWSSGREKLFF. As DNA, the CDR3 is TGTGCCTGGAGTTCAGGGAGGGAAAAACTGTTTTTT. The chain uses TRBV30 and TRBJ1-4; possible D gene TRBD1, 5 bases. Germline V gives CDR1 GTSNPN, CDR2 SVGIG (reference sequence). V gave up 2 bases and J gave up 8 bases, with 9 bases separating them. The CDR3 is 12 amino acids.

The chain joins TRBV25-1 to TRBJ1-2, with D possibly TRBD1 on 6 matching bases. The CDR3 spans 13 residues. Trimming cost V 6 bases and J 3 bases, with 11 bases left between them. Germline values: CDR1 MGHDK, CDR2 SYGVNS. The CDR3 DNA reads TGTGCCAGCAGACAGGCAGGGGACTATGGCTACACCTTC. Translation: CASRQAGDYGYTF.

The gene calls are TRBV12-5 and TRBJ1-1; 7 positions match TRBD1. Germline V CDR1 and CDR2: LGHNT, FRNRAP. The trim removed 5 bases at V and 10 bases at J, leaving 7 bases unmatched. There are 12 residues in the CDR3. The CDR3 DNA follows: TGTGCTAGTGGTCCCCGACAGGGAGGAGCTTTCTTT. It specifies CASGPRQGGAFF.

The chain employs TRBV7-8 and TRBJ2-2; D is unresolved. Between the trimmed V and J ends, which lost 2 bases and 2 bases, there was a span of 21 bases. Germline CDR1 is SGHVS and CDR2 is FQNEAQ. The CDR3 spans 19 residues. For the CDR3, the DNA is TGTGCCAGCAGCTTAAGACAAGATCCTCGCCCCCCAAACACCGGGGAGCTGTTTTTT. Translating gives CASSLRQDPRPPNTGELFF.

The rearrangement uses TRBV28 and TRBJ1-4; 8 bases align to TRBD1. V trimming: 10 bases; J trimming: 5 bases; junction bases outside the gene matches: 9. CDR3 size: 14 residues. Germline lookup yields CDR1 MDHEN and CDR2 SYDVKM. As DNA, the CDR3 is TGTGCCACGACACGTCAGGGGGCGAATGAAAAACTGTTTTTT. This encodes CATTRQGANEKLFF.

This clone was seen only once. J is TRBJ2-1 and V is TRBV5-8; 10 positions match TRBD2. J gave up 8 bases and V 3 bases, and 8 bases lay outside the gene matches. The CDR3 runs 15 residues. Germline CDR1 reads SGHTS; CDR2 reads YDEGEE. The CDR3 DNA follows: TGTGCCAGCAGCTCGGGACTAGCGAAGGGAGATGAGCAGTTCTTC. Translated: CASSSGLAKGDEQFF.

The chain joins TRBV19 to TRBJ1-1; D is possibly TRBD1 (6 bases). The CDR3 sequence is 15 residues long. V was trimmed by 3 bases and J by 2 bases, leaving 13 bases between them. Germline CDR1 LNHDA, CDR2 SQIVND (reference sequence). In DNA form, the CDR3 reads TGTGCCAGTAGTATTATTGCAGGGACAAACACTGAAGCTTTCTTT. It encodes CASSIIAGTNTEAFF.

The chain recombines TRBV10-3 with TRBJ2-6; the D gene is possibly TRBD1 (6 bases). Trimming shortened V by 10 bases and J by 4 bases, and 14 bases separated the two germline ends. The CDR3 sequence is 14 residues long. Germline-derived CDR1 and CDR2 are ENHRY and SYGVKD. Here the CDR3 DNA reads TGTGCCACGGCCCGGGACACCGGGGCCAACGTCCTGACTTTC. Its translation: CATARDTGANVLTF.

The table lists this clone with a few counts. The chain employs TRBV11-3 and TRBJ2-1; 8 bases align to TRBD2. CDR1 SGHNT and CDR2 YENEEA come from the germline V gene. The CDR3 is 15 residues long. V was clipped by 6 bases and J by 10 bases; unmatched bases: 14. The CDR3 sequence: CASRPPSSVAGEQFF. CDR3 coding DNA: TGTGCCAGCAGGCCCCCGTCTAGTGTAGCGGGGGAGCAGTTCTTC. Full variable domain (remainder filled in from reference TRBV11-3 and TRBJ2-1): EAGVVQSPRYKIIEKKQPVAFWCNPISGHNTLYWYLQNLGQGPELLIRYENEEAVDDSQLPKDRFSAERLKGVDSTLKIQPAELGDSAVYLCASRPPSSVAGEQFFGPGTRLTVL.

The chain carries TRBV2 and TRBJ1-1, with TRBD1 matching over 7 bases. The J segment lost 5 bases and the V segment lost 11 bases, leaving 8 bases of the junction unmatched. CDR1 and CDR2 from the germline V gene are SNHLY and FYNNEI. CDR3 length: 12 amino acids. CDR3 sequence reads: CASYRGVTEAFF. The CDR3 nucleotides are TGTGCCTCCTACAGGGGTGTGACTGAAGCTTTCTTT. Together with reference TRBV2 and TRBJ1-1, the CDR3 gives the full variable domain: EPEVTQTPSHQVTQMGQEVILRCVPISNHLYFYWYRQILGQKVEFLVSFYNNEISEKSEIFDDQFSVERPDGSNFTLKIRSTKLEDSAMYFCASYRGVTEAFFGQGTRLTVV.

This clone was seen a few times. The chain has TRBV25-1 and TRBJ1-2; 8 bases map to TRBD1. Trimming cost V 10 bases and J 10 bases; bases outside gene matches: 8. Germline CDR1 is MGHDK and CDR2 is SYGVNS. This CDR3 comprises 11 residues. The CDR3 DNA follows: TGTGCCACCCAGACAGGGGCGACCTACACCTTC. It translates to CATQTGATYTF.

The rearrangement uses TRBV27 and TRBJ1-5; 9 nucleotides match TRBD1. Per germline, CDR1 MNHEY and CDR2 SMNVEV (reference sequence). V trimming: 6 bases; J trimming: 1 base; junction bases outside the gene matches: 7. The CDR3 is 16 amino acids. CDR3 sequence (DNA): TGTGCCAGCAGCTTAGAGGGGACAGGGAGCAATCAGCCCCAGCATTTT. Residues: CASSLEGTGSNQPQHF.

This chain links TRBV12-5 with TRBJ1-5; 7 nucleotides align to TRBD1. The junction had 2 bases not matched to a gene; V was cut back by 2 bases and J by 1 base. CDR3 length equals 15 residues. The V gene's germline CDR1 is LGHNT and CDR2 FRNRAP. In nucleotides, the CDR3 is TGTGCTAGTGGTTTGTGGACAGGAAGCAATCAGCCCCAGCATTTT. This gives the protein CASGLWTGSNQPQHF. Based on the CDR3 plus reference TRBV12-5 and TRBJ1-5, the full variable domain is DARVTQTPRHKVTEMGQEVTMRCQPILGHNTVFWYRQTMMQGLELLAYFRNRAPLDDSGMPKDRFSAEMPDATLATLKIQPSEPRDSAVYFCASGLWTGSNQPQHFGDGTRLSIL.

Written as DNA, the CDR3 is TGTGCCTGGAGTAGGAGTCAGATAGTTGAAAAACTGTTTTTT. Its translation: CAWSRSQIVEKLFF. The chain carries TRBV30 and TRBJ1-4; D remains unclear. The CDR3 spans 14 residues. V dropped 2 bases and J dropped 7 bases, with 14 bases sitting between them. Germline V CDR1 and CDR2: GTSNPN, SVGIG (reference sequence).

This clone turned up a few times. The rearrangement links TRBV4-3 to TRBJ1-6; 9 bases line up with TRBD1. The CDR3 is made up of 15 amino acids. Losses at the gene ends were 0 bases for V and 10 bases for J; bases not matched to a gene: 4. In germline, CDR1 is LGHNA, CDR2 YSLEER. CDR3 sequence reads: CASSQDRQGDSPLHF. CDR3 in DNA: TGCGCCAGCAGCCAAGATAGACAGGGGGACTCACCCCTCCACTTT.

This clone came up once. This chain joins TRBV30 and TRBJ1-2; perhaps TRBD1 as D (6 bases). The V end lost 5 bases, the J end lost 6 bases, and 16 bases lay between the germline ends. Germline V CDR1 and CDR2: GTSNPN, SVGIG (reference sequence). The CDR3 is 13 amino acids. DNA of the CDR3: TGTGCCTGGGCTACAGGGTTAATCAATGGCTACACCTTC. Its translation is CAWATGLINGYTF. Supplemented by reference TRBV30 and TRBJ1-2, the full variable domain reads SQTIHQWPATLVQPVGSPLSLECTVEGTSNPNLYWYRQAAGRGLQLLFYSVGIGQISSEVPQNLSASRPQDRQFILSSKKLLLSDSGFYLCAWATGLINGYTFGSGTRLTVV.

The chain employs TRBV7-2 and TRBJ1-1; tentatively, D is TRBD1 (6 bases). The CDR3 covers 13 residues. Germline V gene data show CDR1 as SGHTA and CDR2 as FQGNSA. V dropped 5 bases and J dropped 3 bases, with 10 bases sitting between them. The CDR3 nucleotides are TGTGCCAGCAGCCCTGGACAGCACACTGAAGCTTTCTTT. Translation gives CASSPGQHTEAFF.

The gene calls are TRBV6-5 and TRBJ2-1, with D possibly matching TRBD2 (6 bases). Germline CDR1 is MNHEY and CDR2 is SVGAGI. V was trimmed by 10 bases and J by 0 bases, leaving 10 bases between them. CDR3 length equals 13 residues. The CDR3: CATGTGSYNEQFF. CDR3 DNA sequence: TGTGCCACAGGGACTGGCTCCTACAATGAGCAGTTCTTC.

This chain connects TRBV27 to TRBJ1-1; 8 nucleotides align to TRBD1. Trimming took 3 bases from V and 1 from J; bases not matched to a gene: 7. The CDR3 length is 16 residues. In germline, CDR1 is MNHEY, CDR2 SMNVEV (reference sequence). The chain's CDR3 is CASSLDRELGNTEAFF. The CDR3 DNA reads TGTGCCAGCAGTTTGGACAGGGAGCTGGGGAACACTGAAGCTTTCTTT.

CDR3 coding DNA: TGTGCCAGCAGCTTCGGACACGGCTCCTACGAGCAGTACTTC. Protein: CASSFGHGSYEQYF. V is TRBV7-2 and J is TRBJ2-7; the D gene is possibly TRBD1 (5 bases). The length of the CDR3 is 14 residues. Germline loops: CDR1 SGHTA, CDR2 FQGNSA. V dropped 3 bases and J dropped 0 bases, with 9 bases sitting between them. Looking up the rest from reference TRBV7-2 and TRBJ2-7 gives the full variable domain: GAGVSQSPSNKVTEKGKDVELRCDPISGHTALYWYRQSLGQGLEFLIYFQGNSAPDKSGLPSDRFSAERTGGSVSTLTIQRTQQEDSAVYLCASSFGHGSYEQYFGPGTRLTVT.

This clone was seen only once. The rearrangement joins TRBV4-1 to TRBJ1-1; 8 bases line up with TRBD1. Germline loops: CDR1 MGHRA, CDR2 YSYEKL. The CDR3 loop spans 16 amino acids. V lost 2 bases to trimming and J lost 1 base; unmatched junction nucleotides: 6. The CDR3 loop is CASSQPHRGTNTEAFF. In DNA, the CDR3 is TGCGCCAGCAGCCAACCGCACAGGGGGACGAACACTGAAGCTTTCTTT.

The chain employs TRBV6-1 and TRBJ2-6, with 8 nucleotides matching TRBD1. Germline V gene data show CDR1 as MNHNS and CDR2 as SASEGT. Losses at the gene ends were 4 bases for V and 2 bases for J; bases not matched to a gene: 4. The CDR3 runs to 16 residues. CDR3 amino acids: CASSAMDRAGANVLTF. DNA for the CDR3: TGTGCCAGCAGTGCGATGGACAGGGCTGGGGCCAACGTCCTGACTTTC.

J is TRBJ1-1 and V is TRBV5-4; TRBD1 matches 10 bases. The germline CDR1 and CDR2 sequences are SGHNT and YYREEE (reference sequence). This CDR3 contains 16 residues. V shed 4 bases and J 2 bases; nucleotides not matched to a gene: 8. CDR3 nucleotide sequence: TGTGCCAGCAGCCGCGGCGGACAGGGGGGAAACACTGAAGCTTTCTTT. Translating gives CASSRGGQGGNTEAFF.

The V gene is TRBV9, the J gene TRBJ1-1; no clear D gene. The length of the CDR3 is 15 residues. Germline CDR1 is SGDLS and CDR2 is YYNGEE. V lost 2 bases and J 4 bases, leaving 15 bases between the germline ends. The CDR3: CASSVTPLGSTEAFF. The CDR3 bases are TGTGCCAGCAGCGTGACTCCCTTGGGGAGCACTGAAGCTTTCTTT.

This clone was seen only a few times. The genes are TRBV6-5 and TRBJ1-1; a possible D gene is TRBD1 (5 bases). The V end was cut by 6 bases, the J end by 4 bases, with 12 bases between. Germline CDR1 MNHEY, CDR2 SVGAGI. The length of the CDR3 is 13 residues. CDR3 sequence: CASRSHRITEAFF. The DNA of the CDR3 is TGTGCCAGCAGGTCCCACAGGATCACTGAAGCTTTCTTT.

This rearrangement joins TRBV7-9 to TRBJ1-5, with 7 bases aligning to TRBD1. The CDR3 is 15 residues long. Per the germline V gene, CDR1 is SEHNR and CDR2 is FQNEAQ (reference sequence). The J segment lost 7 bases and the V segment lost 5 bases, leaving 11 bases of the junction unmatched. CDR3 sequence (DNA): TGTGCCAGCAGCCGCGACAGGGTCGGGAAGCAGCCCCAGCATTTT. This sequence encodes CASSRDRVGKQPQHF.

This sequence joins TRBV19 and TRBJ2-7; 7 bases map to TRBD1. Germline loops: CDR1 LNHDA, CDR2 SQIVND (reference sequence). The CDR3 has 11 residues. V was pared by 11 bases and J by 2 bases, with 3 bases of the junction left unmatched. The CDR3 DNA follows: TGTGCCGCCGGGACAGCCTACGAGCAGTACTTC. Residues: CAAGTAYEQYF.